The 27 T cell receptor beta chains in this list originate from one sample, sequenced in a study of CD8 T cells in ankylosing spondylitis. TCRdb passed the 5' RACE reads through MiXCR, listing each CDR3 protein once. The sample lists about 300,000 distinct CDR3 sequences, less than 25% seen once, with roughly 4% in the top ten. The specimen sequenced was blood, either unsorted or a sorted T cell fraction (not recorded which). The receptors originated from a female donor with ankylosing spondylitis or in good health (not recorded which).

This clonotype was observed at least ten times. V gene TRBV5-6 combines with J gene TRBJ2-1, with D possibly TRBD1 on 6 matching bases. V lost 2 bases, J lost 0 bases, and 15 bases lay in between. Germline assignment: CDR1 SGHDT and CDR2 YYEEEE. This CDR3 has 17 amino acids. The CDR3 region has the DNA TGTGCCAGCAGCTTTTGGTGGGGGCAGAGCTCCTACAATGAGCAGTTCTTC. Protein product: CASSFWWGQSSYNEQFF.

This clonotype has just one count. The chain's CDR3 is CASNYYFQRTDTQYF. The CDR3 DNA reads as TGTGCCAGCAACTACTACTTTCAGCGCACAGATACGCAGTATTTT. The J gene is TRBJ2-3, the V gene TRBV6-5; D is ambiguous. Per germline, CDR1 MNHEY and CDR2 SVGAGI. Trimming removed 7 bases from V and 1 base from J, with 15 bases in between. The CDR3 totals 15 residues.

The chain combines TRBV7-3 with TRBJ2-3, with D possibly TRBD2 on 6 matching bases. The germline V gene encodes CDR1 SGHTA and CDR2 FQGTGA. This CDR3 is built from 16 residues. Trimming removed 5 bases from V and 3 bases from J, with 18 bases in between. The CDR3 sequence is CASSLSGGGRTDTQYF. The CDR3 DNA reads TGTGCCAGCAGCCTAAGCGGTGGGGGGAGGACAGATACGCAGTATTTT.

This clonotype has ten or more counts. CDR3 nucleotides: TGTGCCAGCAGCTTAAGTGGCGGGAGGACAGATACGCAGTATTTT. It is translated as CASSLSGGRTDTQYF. The chain uses TRBV7-2 and TRBJ2-3; TRBD2 agrees at 8 bases. The CDR3 has 15 amino acids. Per germline, CDR1 SGHTA and CDR2 FQGNSA. V shed 2 bases, J shed 3 bases, and the junction held 4 bases outside the gene matches.

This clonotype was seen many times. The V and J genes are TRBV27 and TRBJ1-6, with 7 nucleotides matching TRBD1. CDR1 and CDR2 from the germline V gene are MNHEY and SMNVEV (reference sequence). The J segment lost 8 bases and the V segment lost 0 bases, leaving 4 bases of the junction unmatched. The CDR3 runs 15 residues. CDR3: CASSLSQGGYSPLHF. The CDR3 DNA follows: TGTGCCAGCAGTTTATCGCAGGGGGGTTATTCACCCCTCCACTTT.

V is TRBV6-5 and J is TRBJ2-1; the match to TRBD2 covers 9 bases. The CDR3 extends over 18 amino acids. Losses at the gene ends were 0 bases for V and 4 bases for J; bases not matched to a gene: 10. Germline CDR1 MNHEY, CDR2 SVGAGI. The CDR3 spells CASSYSLAGVPLYNEQFF. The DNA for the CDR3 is TGTGCCAGCAGTTACTCGTTAGCGGGAGTCCCCCTTTACAATGAGCAGTTCTTC.

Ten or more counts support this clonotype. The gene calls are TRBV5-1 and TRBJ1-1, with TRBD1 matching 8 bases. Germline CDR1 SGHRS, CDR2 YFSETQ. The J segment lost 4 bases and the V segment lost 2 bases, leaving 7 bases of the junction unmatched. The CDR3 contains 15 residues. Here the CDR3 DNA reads TGCGCCAGCAGCTTTCCCCGACAGGGGCGCACTGAAGCTTTCTTT. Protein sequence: CASSFPRQGRTEAFF.

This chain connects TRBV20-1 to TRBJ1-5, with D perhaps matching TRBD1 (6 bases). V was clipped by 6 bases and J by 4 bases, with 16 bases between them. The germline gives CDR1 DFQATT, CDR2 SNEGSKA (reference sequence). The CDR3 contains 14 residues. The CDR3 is CSALQAGANQPQHF. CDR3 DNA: TGCAGTGCACTCCAGGCAGGGGCAAATCAGCCCCAGCATTTT.

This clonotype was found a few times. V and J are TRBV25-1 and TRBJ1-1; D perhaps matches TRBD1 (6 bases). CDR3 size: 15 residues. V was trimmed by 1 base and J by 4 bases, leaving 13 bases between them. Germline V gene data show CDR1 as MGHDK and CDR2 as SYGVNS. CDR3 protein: CASSEWSGRGTEAFF. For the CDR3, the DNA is TGTGCCAGCAGTGAATGGTCGGGCAGGGGCACTGAAGCTTTCTTT. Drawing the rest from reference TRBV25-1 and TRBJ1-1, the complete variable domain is EADIYQTPRYLVIGTGKKITLECSQTMGHDKMYWYQQDPGMELHLIHYSYGVNSTEKGDLSSESTVSRIRTEHFPLTLESARPSHTSQYLCASSEWSGRGTEAFFGQGTRLTVV.

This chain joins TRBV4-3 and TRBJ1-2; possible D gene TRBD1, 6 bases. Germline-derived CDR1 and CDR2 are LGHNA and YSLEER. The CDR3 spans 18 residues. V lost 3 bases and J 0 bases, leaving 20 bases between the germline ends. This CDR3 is CASSQGHFGTGANYGYTF. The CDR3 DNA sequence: TGCGCCAGCAGCCAGGGACATTTCGGGACGGGAGCTAACTATGGCTACACCTTC.

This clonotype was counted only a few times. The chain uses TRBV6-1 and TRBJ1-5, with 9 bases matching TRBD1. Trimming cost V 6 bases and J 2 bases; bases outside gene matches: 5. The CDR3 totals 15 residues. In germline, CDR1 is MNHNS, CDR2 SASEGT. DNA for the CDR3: TGTGCCAGCAGCCGGGACAGGGCACGCAATCAGCCCCAGCATTTT. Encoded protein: CASSRDRARNQPQHF.

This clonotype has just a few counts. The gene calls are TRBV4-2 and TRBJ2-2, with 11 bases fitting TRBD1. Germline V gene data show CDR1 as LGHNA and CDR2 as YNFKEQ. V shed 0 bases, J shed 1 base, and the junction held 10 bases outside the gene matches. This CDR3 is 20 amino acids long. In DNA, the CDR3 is TGTGCCAGCAGCCAAGATCGGACAGGGGGCGCATCGTGGAACACCGGGGAGCTGTTTTTT. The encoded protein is CASSQDRTGGASWNTGELFF.

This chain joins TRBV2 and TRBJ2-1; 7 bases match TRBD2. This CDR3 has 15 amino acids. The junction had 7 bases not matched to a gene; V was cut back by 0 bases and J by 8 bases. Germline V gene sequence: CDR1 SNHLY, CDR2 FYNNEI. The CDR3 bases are TGTGCCAGCAGTGAAGCGGGGAGGGTGGGGCATGAGCAGTTCTTC. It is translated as CASSEAGRVGHEQFF.

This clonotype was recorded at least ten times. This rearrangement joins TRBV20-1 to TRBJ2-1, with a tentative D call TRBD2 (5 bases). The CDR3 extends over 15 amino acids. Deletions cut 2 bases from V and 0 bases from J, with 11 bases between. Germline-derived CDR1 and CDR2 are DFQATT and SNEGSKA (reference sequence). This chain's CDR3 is CSARNAGGSYNEQFF. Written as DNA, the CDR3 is TGCAGTGCTAGAAACGCCGGAGGCTCCTACAATGAGCAGTTCTTC.

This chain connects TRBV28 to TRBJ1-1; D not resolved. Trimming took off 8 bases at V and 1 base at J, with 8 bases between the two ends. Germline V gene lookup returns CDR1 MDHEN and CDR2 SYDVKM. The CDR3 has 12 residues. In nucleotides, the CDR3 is TGTGCCAGCGGCAGCTGGAACACTGAAGCTTTCTTT. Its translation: CASGSWNTEAFF. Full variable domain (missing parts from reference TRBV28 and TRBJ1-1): DVKVTQSSRYLVKRTGEKVFLECVQDMDHENMFWYRQDPGLGLRLIYFSYDVKMKEKGDIPEGYSVSREKKERFSLILESASTNQTSMYLCASGSWNTEAFFGQGTRLTVV.

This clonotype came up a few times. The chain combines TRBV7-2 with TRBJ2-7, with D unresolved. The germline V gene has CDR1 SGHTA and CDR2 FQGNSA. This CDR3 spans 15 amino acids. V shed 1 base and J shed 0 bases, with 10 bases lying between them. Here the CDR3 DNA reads TGTGCCAGCAGCTTAGATCGGCGTACCTCCTACGAGCAGTACTTC. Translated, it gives CASSLDRRTSYEQYF.

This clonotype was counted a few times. The CDR3 DNA reads as TGCAGCGCCCCGCCGGCTGCTCCTTCCTACGAGCAGTACTTC. Translating it yields CSAPPAAPSYEQYF. This chain connects TRBV20-1 to TRBJ2-7, with D uncertain. The germline gives CDR1 DFQATT, CDR2 SNEGSKA (reference sequence). CDR3 size: 14 residues.

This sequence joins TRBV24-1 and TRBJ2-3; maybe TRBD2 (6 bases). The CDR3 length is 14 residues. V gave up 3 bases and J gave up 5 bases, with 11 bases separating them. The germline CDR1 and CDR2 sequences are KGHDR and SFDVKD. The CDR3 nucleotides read TGTGCCACCAGTGATCCCCAGGAGGGAGATACGCAGTATTTT. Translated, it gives CATSDPQEGDTQYF.

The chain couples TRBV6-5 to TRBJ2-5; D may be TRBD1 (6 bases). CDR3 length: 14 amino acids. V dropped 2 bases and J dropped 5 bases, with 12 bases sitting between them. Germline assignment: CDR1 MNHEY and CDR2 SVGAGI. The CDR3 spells CASSYGKGEETQYF. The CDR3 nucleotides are TGTGCCAGCAGTTACGGAAAGGGGGAGGAGACCCAGTACTTC.

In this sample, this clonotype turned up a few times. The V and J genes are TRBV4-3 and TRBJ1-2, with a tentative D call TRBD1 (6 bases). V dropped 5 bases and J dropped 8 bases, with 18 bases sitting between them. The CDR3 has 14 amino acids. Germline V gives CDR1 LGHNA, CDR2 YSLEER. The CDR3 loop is CASSYDRRMGGYTF. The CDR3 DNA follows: TGCGCCAGCAGCTACGACAGGAGGATGGGAGGCTACACCTTC.

The CDR3 here is CASSSASNQPQHF. DNA of the CDR3: TGTGCCAGCAGTTCAGCTAGCAATCAGCCCCAGCATTTT. The chain couples TRBV25-1 to TRBJ1-5; D uncertain. V was cut by 5 bases and J by 0 bases, with 5 bases left in between. CDR3 length: 13 residues. CDR1 and CDR2 from the germline V gene are MGHDK and SYGVNS. The whole variable domain, filled in from reference TRBV25-1 and TRBJ1-5, reads EADIYQTPRYLVIGTGKKITLECSQTMGHDKMYWYQQDPGMELHLIHYSYGVNSTEKGDLSSESTVSRIRTEHFPLTLESARPSHTSQYLCASSSASNQPQHFGDGTRLSIL.

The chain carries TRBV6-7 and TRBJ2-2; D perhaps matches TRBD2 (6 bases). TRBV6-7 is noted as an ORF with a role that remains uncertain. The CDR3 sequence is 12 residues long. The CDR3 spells CTVAGRTGELFF. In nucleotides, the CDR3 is TGTACCGTGGCAGGGAGGACCGGGGAGCTGTTTTTT.

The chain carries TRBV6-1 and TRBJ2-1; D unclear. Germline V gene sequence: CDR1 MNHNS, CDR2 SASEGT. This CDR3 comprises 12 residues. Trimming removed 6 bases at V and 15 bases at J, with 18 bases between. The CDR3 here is CASRTTSSRTFF. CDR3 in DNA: TGTGCCAGCAGGACGACCTCGTCGAGGACGTTCTTC.

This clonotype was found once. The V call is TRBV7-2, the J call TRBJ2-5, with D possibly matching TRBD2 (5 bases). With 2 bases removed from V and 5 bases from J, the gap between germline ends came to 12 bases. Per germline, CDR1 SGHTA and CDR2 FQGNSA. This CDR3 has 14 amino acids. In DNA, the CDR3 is TGTGCCAGCAGCTTATCCGGACCGGGGGAGACCCAGTACTTC. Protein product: CASSLSGPGETQYF.

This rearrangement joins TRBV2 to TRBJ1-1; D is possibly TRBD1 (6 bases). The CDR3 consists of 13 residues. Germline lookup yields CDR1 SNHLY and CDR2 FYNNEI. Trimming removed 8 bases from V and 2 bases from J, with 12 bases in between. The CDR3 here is CASVGTFNTEAFF. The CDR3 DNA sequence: TGTGCCAGCGTGGGGACATTCAACACTGAAGCTTTCTTT.

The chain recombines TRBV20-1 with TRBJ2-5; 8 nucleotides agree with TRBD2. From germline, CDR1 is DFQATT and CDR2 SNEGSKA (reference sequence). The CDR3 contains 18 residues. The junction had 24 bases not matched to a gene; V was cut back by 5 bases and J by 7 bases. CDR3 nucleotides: TGCAGTGCTGAATTCGGCCGGACTAGCTCGGGGGATGGCTCGACCCAGTACTTC. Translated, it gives CSAEFGRTSSGDGSTQYF.

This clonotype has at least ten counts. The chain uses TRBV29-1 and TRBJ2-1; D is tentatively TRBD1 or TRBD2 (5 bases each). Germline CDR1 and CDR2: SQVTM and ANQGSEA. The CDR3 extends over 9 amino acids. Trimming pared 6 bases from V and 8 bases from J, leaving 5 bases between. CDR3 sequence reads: CSVGDEQFF. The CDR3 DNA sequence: TGCAGCGTGGGGGATGAGCAGTTCTTC.